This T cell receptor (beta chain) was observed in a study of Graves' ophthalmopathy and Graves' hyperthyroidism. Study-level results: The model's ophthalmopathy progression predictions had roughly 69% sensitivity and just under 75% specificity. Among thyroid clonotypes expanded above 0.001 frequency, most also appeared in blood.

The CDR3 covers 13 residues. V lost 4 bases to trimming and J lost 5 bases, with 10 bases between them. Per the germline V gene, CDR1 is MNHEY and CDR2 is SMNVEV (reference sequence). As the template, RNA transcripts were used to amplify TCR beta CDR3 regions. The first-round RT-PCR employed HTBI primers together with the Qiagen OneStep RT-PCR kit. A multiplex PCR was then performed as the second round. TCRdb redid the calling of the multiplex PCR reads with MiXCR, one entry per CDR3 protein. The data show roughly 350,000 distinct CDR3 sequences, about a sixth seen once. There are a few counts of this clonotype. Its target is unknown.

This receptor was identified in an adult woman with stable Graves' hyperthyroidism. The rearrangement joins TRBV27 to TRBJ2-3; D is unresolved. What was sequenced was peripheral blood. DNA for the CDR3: TGTGCCAGCAGTTCACCCGTAGGAGATACGCAGTATTTT. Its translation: CASSSPVGDTQYF.